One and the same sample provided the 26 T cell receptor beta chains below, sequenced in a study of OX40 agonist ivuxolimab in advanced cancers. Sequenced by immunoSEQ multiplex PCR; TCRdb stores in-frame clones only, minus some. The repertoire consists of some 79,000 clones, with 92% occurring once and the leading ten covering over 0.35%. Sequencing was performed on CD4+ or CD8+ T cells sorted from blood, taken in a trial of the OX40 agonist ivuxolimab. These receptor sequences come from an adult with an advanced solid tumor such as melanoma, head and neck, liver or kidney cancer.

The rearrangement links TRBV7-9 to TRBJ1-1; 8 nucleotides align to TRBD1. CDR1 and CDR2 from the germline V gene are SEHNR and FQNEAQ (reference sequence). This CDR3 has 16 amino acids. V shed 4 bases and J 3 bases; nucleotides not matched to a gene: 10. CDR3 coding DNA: TGTGCCAGCAGCTCCGGACAGGGCGACATTGACACTGAAGCTTTCTTT. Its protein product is CASSSGQGDIDTEAFF.

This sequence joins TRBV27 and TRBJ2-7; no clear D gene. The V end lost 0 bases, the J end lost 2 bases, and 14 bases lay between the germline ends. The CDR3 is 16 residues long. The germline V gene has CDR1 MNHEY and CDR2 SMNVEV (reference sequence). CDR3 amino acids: CASSLSGPLDPYEQYF. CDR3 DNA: TGTGCCAGCAGTTTATCTGGCCCGCTAGATCCCTACGAGCAGTACTTC.

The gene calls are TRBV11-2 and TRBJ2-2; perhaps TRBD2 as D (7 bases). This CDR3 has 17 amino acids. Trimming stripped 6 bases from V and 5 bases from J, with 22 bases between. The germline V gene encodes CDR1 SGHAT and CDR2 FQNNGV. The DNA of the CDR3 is TGTGCCAGCAGTCAGAACCGGGGGGCAAGTGGGACCGGGGAGCTGTTTTTT. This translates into CASSQNRGASGTGELFF.

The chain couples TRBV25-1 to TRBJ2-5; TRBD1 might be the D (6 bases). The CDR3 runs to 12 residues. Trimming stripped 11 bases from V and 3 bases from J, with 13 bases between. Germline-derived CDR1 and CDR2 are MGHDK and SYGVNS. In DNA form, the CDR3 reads TGTGCCTCCAGTCGGACAGAAGAGACCCAGTACTTC. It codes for CASSRTEETQYF.

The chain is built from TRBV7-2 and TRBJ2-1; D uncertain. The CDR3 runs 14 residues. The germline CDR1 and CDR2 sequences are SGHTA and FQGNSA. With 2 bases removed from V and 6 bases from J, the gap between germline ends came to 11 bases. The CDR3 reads CASSLSLIGNEQFF. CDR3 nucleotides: TGTGCCAGCAGCTTATCCCTAATTGGCAATGAGCAGTTCTTC.

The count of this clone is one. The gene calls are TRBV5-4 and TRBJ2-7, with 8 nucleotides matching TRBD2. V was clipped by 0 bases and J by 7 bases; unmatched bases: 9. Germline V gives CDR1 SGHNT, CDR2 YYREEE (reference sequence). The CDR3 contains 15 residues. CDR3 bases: TGTGCCAGCAGCTTGGGTGGGACTAGTGCTACGGAGCAGTACTTC. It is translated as CASSLGGTSATEQYF.

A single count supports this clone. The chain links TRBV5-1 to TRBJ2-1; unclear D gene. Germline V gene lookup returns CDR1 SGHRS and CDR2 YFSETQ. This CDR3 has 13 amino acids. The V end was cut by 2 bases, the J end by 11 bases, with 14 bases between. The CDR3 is CASSLDEAEKQFF. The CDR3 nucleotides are TGCGCCAGCAGCTTAGATGAGGCGGAAAAGCAGTTCTTC. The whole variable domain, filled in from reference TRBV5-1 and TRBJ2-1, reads KAGVTQTPRYLIKTRGQQVTLSCSPISGHRSVSWYQQTPGQGLQFLFEYFSETQRNKGNFPGRFSGRQFSNSRSEMNVSTLELGDSALYLCASSLDEAEKQFFGPGTRLTVL.

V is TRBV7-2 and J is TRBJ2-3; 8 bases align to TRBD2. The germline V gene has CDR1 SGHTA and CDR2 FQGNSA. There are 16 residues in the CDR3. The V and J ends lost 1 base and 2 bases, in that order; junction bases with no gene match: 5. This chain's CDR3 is CASSLGASGLTDTQYF. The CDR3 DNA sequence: TGTGCCAGCAGCTTAGGGGCTAGCGGGCTCACAGATACGCAGTATTTT.

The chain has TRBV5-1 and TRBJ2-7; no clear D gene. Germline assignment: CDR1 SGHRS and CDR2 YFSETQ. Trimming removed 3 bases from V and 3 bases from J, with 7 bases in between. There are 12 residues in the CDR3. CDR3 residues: CASSSESYEQYF. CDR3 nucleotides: TGCGCCAGCAGCTCCGAGAGCTACGAGCAGTACTTC.

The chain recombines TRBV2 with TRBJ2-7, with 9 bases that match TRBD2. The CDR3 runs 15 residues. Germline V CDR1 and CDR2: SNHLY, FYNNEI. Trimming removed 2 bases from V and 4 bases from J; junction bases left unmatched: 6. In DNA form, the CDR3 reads TGTGCCAGCAGTGAACGTTATAGCGGGGGATACGAGCAGTACTTC. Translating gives CASSERYSGGYEQYF.

The CDR3 DNA follows: TGCGCCAGCAGACCACAGGGAAATCCGGGGGATGAAAAACTGTTTTTT. Protein: CASRPQGNPGDEKLFF. The V call is TRBV5-1, the J call TRBJ1-4; D perhaps matches TRBD1 (6 bases). Germline values: CDR1 SGHRS, CDR2 YFSETQ. Between the trimmed V and J ends, which lost 5 bases and 6 bases, there was a span of 20 bases. This CDR3 contains 16 residues.

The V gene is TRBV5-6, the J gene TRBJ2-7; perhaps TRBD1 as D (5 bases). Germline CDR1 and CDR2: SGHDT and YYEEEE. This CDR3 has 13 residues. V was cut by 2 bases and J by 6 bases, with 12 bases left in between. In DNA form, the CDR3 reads TGTGCCAGCAGCTTAAAGGGGCGGTTCGAGCAGTACTTC. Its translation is CASSLKGRFEQYF. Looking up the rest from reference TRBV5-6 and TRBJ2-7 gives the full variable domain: DAGVTQSPTHLIKTRGQQVTLRCSPKSGHDTVSWYQQALGQGPQFIFQYYEEEERQRGNFPDRFSGHQFPNYSSELNVNALLLGDSALYLCASSLKGRFEQYFGPGTRLTVT.

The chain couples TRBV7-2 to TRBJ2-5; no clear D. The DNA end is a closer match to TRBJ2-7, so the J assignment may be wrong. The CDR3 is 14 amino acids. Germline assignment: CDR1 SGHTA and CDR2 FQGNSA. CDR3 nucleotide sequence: TGTGCCAGCAGCCCGAGCACTTACACCTACGAGCAGTACTTC. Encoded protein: CASSPSTYTYEQYF.

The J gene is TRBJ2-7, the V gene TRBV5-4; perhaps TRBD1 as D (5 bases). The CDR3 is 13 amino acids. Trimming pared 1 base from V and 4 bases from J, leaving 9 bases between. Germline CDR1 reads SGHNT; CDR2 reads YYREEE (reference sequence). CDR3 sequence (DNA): TGTGCCAGCAGCTTGTATGCAGGGTACGAGCAGTACTTC. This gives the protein CASSLYAGYEQYF.

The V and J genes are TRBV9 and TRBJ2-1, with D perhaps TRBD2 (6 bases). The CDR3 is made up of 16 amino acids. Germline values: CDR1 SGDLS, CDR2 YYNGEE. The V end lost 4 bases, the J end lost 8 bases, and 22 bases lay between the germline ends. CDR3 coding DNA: TGTGCCAGCAGCCGCCGATGGGGTAGCGGTACAGATGAGCAGTTCTTC. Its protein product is CASSRRWGSGTDEQFF.

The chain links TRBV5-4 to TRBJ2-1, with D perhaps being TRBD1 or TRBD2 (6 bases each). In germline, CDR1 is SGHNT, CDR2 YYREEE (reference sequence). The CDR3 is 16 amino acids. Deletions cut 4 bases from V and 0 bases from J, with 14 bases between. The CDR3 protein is CASSDSGGGSYNEQFF. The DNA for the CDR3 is TGTGCCAGCAGCGATAGCGGAGGGGGCTCCTACAATGAGCAGTTCTTC.

CDR3 nucleotide sequence: TGTGCCAGTAGTATCGGGGACAGGGGACCAGATACGCAGTATTTT. It yields the protein CASSIGDRGPDTQYF. The chain joins TRBV19 to TRBJ2-3, with 10 bases aligning to TRBD1. Trimming cost V 3 bases and J 4 bases; bases outside gene matches: 4. The CDR3 consists of 15 residues. The germline gives CDR1 LNHDA, CDR2 SQIVND (reference sequence).

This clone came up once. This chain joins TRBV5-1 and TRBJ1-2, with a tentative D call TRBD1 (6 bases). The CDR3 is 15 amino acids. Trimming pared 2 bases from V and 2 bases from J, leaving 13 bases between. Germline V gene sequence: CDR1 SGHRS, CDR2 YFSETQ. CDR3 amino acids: CASSFGQGPNYGYTF. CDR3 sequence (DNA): TGCGCCAGCAGCTTTGGCCAGGGGCCGAACTATGGCTACACCTTC.

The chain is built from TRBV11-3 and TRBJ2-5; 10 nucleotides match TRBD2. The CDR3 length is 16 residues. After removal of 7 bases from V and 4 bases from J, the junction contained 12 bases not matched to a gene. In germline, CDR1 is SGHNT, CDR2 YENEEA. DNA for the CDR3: TGTGCCAGCACCTCTAGCGGGAGAAAGGCCCCAGAGACCCAGTACTTC. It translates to CASTSSGRKAPETQYF.

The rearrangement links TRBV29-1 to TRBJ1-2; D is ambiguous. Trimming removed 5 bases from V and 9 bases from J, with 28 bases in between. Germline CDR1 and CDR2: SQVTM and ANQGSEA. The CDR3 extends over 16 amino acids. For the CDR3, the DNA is TGCAGCGTTTCGAATGGACGGGCCCTGGGGATGGGCCGCTACACCTTC. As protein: CSVSNGRALGMGRYTF. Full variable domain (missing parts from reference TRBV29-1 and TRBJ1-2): SAVISQKPSRDICQRGTSLTIQCQVDSQVTMMFWYRQQPGQSLTLIATANQGSEATYESGFVIDKFPISRPNLTFSTLTVSNMSPEDSSIYLCSVSNGRALGMGRYTFGSGTRLTVV.

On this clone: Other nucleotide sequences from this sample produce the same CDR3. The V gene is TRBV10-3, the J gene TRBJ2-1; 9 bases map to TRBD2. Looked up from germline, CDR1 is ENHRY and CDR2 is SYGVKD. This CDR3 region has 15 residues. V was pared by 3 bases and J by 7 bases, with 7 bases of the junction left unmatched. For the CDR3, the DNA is TGTGCCATCAGTGACACAGCGGGGGGTGGGAATGAGCAGTTCTTC. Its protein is CAISDTAGGGNEQFF.

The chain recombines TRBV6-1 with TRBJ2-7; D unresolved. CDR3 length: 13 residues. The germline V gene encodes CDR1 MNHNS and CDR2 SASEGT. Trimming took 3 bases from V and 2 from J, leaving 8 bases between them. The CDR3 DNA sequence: TGTGCCAGCAGTGAGAGCAGAACCTACGAGCAGTACTTC. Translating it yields CASSESRTYEQYF.

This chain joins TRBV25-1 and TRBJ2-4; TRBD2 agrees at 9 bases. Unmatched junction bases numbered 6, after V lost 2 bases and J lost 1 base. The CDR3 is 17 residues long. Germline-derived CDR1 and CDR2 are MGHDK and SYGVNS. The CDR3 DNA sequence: TGTGCCAGCAGTGAAGCGGCTAGCGGGACGGCCAAAAACATTCAGTACTTC. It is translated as CASSEAASGTAKNIQYF.

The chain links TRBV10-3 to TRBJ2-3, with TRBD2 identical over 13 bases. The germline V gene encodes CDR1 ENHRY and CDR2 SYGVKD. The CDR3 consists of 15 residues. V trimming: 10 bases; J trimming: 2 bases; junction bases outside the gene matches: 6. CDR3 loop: CATAGLAGTTDTQYF. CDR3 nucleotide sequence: TGTGCCACGGCGGGACTAGCGGGAACCACAGATACGCAGTATTTT.

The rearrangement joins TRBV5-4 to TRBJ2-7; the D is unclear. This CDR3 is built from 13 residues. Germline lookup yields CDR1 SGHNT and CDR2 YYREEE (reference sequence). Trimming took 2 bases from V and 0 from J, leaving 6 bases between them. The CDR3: CASSFGNSYEQYF. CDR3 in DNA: TGTGCCAGCAGCTTTGGCAACTCCTACGAGCAGTACTTC.

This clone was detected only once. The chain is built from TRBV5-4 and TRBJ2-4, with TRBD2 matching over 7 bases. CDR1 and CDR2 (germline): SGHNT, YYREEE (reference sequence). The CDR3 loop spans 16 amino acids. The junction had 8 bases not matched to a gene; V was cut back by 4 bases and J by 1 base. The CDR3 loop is CASSRALGGAKNIQYF. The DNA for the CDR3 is TGTGCCAGCAGCCGGGCGTTGGGAGGGGCCAAAAACATTCAGTACTTC. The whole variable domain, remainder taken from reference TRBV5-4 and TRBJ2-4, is ETGVTQSPTHLIKTRGQQVTLRCSSQSGHNTVSWYQQALGQGPQFIFQYYREEENGRGNFPPRFSGLQFPNYSSELNVNALELDDSALYLCASSRALGGAKNIQYFGAGTRLSVL.